The clone carrying this T cell receptor beta chain has at least ten counts. The data belong to a study of blood T cell repertoires in COVID-19. On the study more broadly: The United States, Italy and Spain were the sources of the acute and convalescent COVID-19 samples.

Methods used by the authors: From reference gene primer amplification, estimates of nucleated cell counts were derived. This table comes from immunoSEQ multiplex PCR, and its TCRdb copy is limited to in-frame clones, with some not included. The V and J calls and clone size come from that table; D and trimming were worked out from the DNA. The sample includes 300,000 to 450,000 clones, 85% of them seen just once. V was clipped by 0 bases and J by 4 bases, with 13 bases between them. CDR3 size: 15 residues. Germline lookup yields CDR1 SGHDN and CDR2 FVKESK. The rearrangement links TRBV14 to TRBJ2-7; tentative D call: TRBD1 (6 bases). Sample: peripheral blood. The source is a woman aged 18-30 years with acute or convalescent COVID-19. This CDR3 is CASSQDQGHRYEQYF. CDR3 nucleotides: TGTGCCAGCAGCCAAGATCAGGGACACCGATACGAGCAGTACTTC.